Listed below are T cell receptor beta chains from one sample, sequenced in a study of long-term antiretroviral therapy in people with HIV. Sequenced by immunoSEQ multiplex PCR; TCRdb stores in-frame clones only, minus some. The sample includes about 21,000 clones, 80% to 85% of them seen just once. The sample was unsorted PBMCs, taken 0.2 years after starting antiretroviral therapy. These receptors were obtained from a woman in her thirties with HIV. The CDR3 runs from the conserved cysteine through the conserved F or W. D genes are given only for firm matches. The size entry is marked missing in some rows and otherwise reads once, few, many or a size class.

clone_size	v_call	d_call	j_call	cdr3_nt	cdr3_aa
-	TRBV6-1	-	TRBJ1-6	TGTGCCAGCAGTGAAGGTCAGCTTGGGCCTTTGCCCCTCCACTTT	CASSEGQLGPLPLHF
few	TRBV29-1	-	TRBJ1-1	TGCAGCGTTGACGTAAACACTGAAGCTTTCTTT	CSVDVNTEAFF
once	TRBV6-5	-	TRBJ1-1	TGTGCCAGCAGACCTTTCAAAGGGTGGAACACTGAAGCTTTCTTT	CASRPFKGWNTEAFF
-	TRBV10-3	-	TRBJ1-2	TGTGCCATCAGTGAGTCGCAACCGACAGGCGGCCACACCTTC	CAISESQPTGGHTF
-	TRBV27	-	TRBJ2-4	TGTGCCAGCAGCCCCCTCGAGGTAGCCAAAAACATTCAGTACTTC	CASSPLEVAKNIQYF
-	TRBV28	-	TRBJ2-7	TGTGCCAGCAGTTTAGGGTCGTTGTACGAGCAGTACTTC	CASSLGSLYEQYF
-	TRBV27	TRBD1	TRBJ2-3	TGTGCCAGCAGTTCTCCGGGACAGGGGGGAACAGATACGCAGTATTTT	CASSSPGQGGTDTQYF
-	TRBV2	-	TRBJ2-7	TGTGCCAGCAAGGCGACCGAGCAGTACTTC	CASKATEQYF
-	TRBV6-1	TRBD1	TRBJ2-7	TGTGCCAGCTATACTGGCGGGACAGGACTACGAGTTGAGTACTTC	CASYTGGTGLRVEYF
-	TRBV2	-	TRBJ2-5	TGTGCCAGCACCGGCGGGGGCCTCCAAGAGACCCAGTACTTC	CASTGGGLQETQYF
once	TRBV29-1	TRBD1	TRBJ1-1	TGCAGCGTTGGGGACAGGGGGTCGGAGAACACTGAAGCTTTCTTT	CSVGDRGSENTEAFF
-	TRBV5-1	TRBD1	TRBJ2-1	TGCGCCAGCAGCTTTTTAGGGACAGGGTCGCTATTAAGCTACAATGAGCAGTTCTTC	CASSFLGTGSLLSYNEQFF
once	TRBV5-1	-	TRBJ2-3	TGCGCCAGCAGCTTGGCCACCTTTTGGGGGGGCCTGCGCACAGATACGCAGTATTTT	CASSLATFWGGLRTDTQYF
-	TRBV30	-	TRBJ2-1	TGTGCCTGGAGATCTGCAGGGCGGGATGAGCAGTTCTTC	CAWRSAGRDEQFF
-	TRBV5-1	-	TRBJ2-1	TGCGCCAGCAGCTCACGGAACTGCAATGAGCAGTTCTTC	CASSSRNCNEQFF
medium-sized	TRBV19	TRBD2	TRBJ2-2	TGTGCCAGTACGCCTAGCGGGGTGGGGGAGCTGTTTTTT	CASTPSGVGELFF
-	TRBV5-1	-	TRBJ1-2	TGCGCCAGCAGCTTGGAAAGGGCTAACTATGGCTACACCTTC	CASSLERANYGYTF
-	TRBV6-5	-	TRBJ1-1	TGTGCCAGCAGTTACACTCCGGGACACCTAATTTTCTTT	CASSYTPGHLIFF
once	TRBV5-8	-	TRBJ1-6	TGTGCCAGCAGCTTGTGGGGCGGAGACTATAATTCACCCCTCCACTTT	CASSLWGGDYNSPLHF
few	TRBV7-9	-	TRBJ1-1	TGTGCCAGCAGCTTCGCGGGGAACACTGAAGCTTTCTTT	CASSFAGNTEAFF
-	TRBV7-2	-	TRBJ2-3	TGTGCCAGCAGCCTTACCTGGGTGGGCACAGATACGCAGTATTTT	CASSLTWVGTDTQYF
-	TRBV4-2	-	TRBJ2-5	TGTGCCAGCAGCCAAGTGATTTCTGTAGGCAGGGAAGAGACCCAGTACTTC	CASSQVISVGREETQYF
-	TRBV6-4	TRBD2	TRBJ2-3	TGTGCCAGCAGTGACGCGGGGGGCACAGATACGCAGTATTTT	CASSDAGGTDTQYF